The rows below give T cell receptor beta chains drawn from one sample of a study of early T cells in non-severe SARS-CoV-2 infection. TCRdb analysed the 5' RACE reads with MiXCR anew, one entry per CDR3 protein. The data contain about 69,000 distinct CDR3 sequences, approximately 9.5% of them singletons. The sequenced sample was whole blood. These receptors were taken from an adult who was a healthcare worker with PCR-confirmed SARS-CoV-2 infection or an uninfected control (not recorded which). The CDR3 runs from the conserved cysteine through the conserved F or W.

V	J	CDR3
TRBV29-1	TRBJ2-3	CSVLRPVWAGDTQYF
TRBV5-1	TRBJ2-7	CASSTGQGTEQYF
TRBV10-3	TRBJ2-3	CAISDPGLAGVTDTQYF
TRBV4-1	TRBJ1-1	CASSSYSTANTEAFF
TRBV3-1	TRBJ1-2	CASSLTGGYGYTF
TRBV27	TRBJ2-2	CASSLGQNTGELFF
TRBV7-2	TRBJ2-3	CASRSGLAGYTDTQYF
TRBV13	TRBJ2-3	CASSYTAYVDTQYF
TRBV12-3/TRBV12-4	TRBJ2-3	CASSGRQGGTDTQYF
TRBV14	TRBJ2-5	CASSQDWLKRSGQETQYF
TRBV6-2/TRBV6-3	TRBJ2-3	CASAETFSTDTQYF
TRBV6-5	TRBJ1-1	CASRTITGPTEAFF
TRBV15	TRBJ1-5	CATSRERNQPQHF
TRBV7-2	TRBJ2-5	CASKKLQGAQETQYF
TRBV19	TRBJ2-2	CASSRVFPGELFF
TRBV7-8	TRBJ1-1	CASSLGTENTEAFF
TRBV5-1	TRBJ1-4	CASRPTGSTNEKLFF
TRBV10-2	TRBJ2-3	CASGHKSTDTQYF
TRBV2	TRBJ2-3	CASSRNSPDTQYF
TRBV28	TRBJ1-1	CASSQLGRLLNTEVFF
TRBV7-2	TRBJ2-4	CASSFGVGPQNIQYF
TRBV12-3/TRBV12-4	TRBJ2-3	CASSFRTSGGSDTQYF
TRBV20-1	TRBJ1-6	CSANRGLGDSPLHF
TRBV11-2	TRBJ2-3	CASSLRLAVFTDTQYF
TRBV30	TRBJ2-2	CAWKMLANTGELFF
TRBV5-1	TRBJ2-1	CASSPSMGSGEQFF
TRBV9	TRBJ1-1	CASSGQQNTEAFF
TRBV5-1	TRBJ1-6	CASSLSTARGPGSYNSPLHF
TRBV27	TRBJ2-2	CASSLRPQGIGELFF
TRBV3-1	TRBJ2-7	CASSQVSAGVYEQYF
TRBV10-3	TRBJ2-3	CAISESLGRRTSGTESDTQYF
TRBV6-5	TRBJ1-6	CASSYSFARGTSPLHF
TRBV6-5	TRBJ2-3	CASRNRDTQYF
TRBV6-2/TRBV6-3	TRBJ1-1	CASSYTGARAFF
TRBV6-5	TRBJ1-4	CASRGLSLYEKLFF
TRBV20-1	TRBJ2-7	CSARGRGGNPYEQYF
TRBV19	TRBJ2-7	CASSAEGQGALDEQYF
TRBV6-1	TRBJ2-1	CASSVGGYNEQFF
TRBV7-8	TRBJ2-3	CASSAGASGSRGTDTQYF
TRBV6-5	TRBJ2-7	CASSYSIRSSYEQYF
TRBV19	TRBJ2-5	CASSIGSGARKGETQYF
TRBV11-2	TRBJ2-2	CASSVRTRDTGELFF
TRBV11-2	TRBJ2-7	CASNHRQGEQYF
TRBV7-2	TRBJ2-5	CASSLTLGIFQETQYF
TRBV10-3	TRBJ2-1	CATGTLPNEQFF
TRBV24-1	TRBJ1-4	CATSAYGGEKLFF
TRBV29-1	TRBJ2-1	CSAGPLGPHGNEQFF
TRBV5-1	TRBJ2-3	CASSLARESTDTQYF
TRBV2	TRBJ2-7	CASRAEGGSYEQYF
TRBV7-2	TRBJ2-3	CASSLTGMDTQYF
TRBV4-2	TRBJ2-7	CASSQSHGNAYEQYF
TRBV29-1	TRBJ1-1	CSVNPQGPNTEAFF
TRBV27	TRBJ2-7	CASSQQGAGYEQYF
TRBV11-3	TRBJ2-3	CASSPGLADTDTQYF
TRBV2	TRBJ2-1	CASRGDSYNEQFF
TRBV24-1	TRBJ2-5	CATSDSTRGGQETQYF
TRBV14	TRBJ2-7	CASSSTPRTALHEQYF
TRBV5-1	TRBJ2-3	CATKVLAGGPSTDTQYF
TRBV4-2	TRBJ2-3	CASSQGLAGGSTDTQYF